A single sample gave rise to the 3 T cell receptor beta chains below, sequenced in a study of CD8+ T cells in alopecia areata. Extracted RNA was reverse transcribed, and the resulting cDNA served as sequencing template. Clones were sequenced by immunoSEQ multiplex PCR, and TCRdb holds only the in-frame ones, with some missing. The sample lists 80,000 or so clones, around 65% occurring once. The treatment: oral pan-JAK inhibitor, 5-10 mg twice daily. Sequenced here: CD8+ T cells sorted from blood, sampled at week 24, from a patient treated with tofacitinib. Every receptor here comes from a human donor with alopecia areata.

This clone is a singleton in its sample. The chain carries TRBV29-1 and TRBJ2-1; D is unresolved. This CDR3 region has 10 residues. Germline V gene sequence: CDR1 SQVTM, CDR2 ANQGSEA. V was cut by 4 bases and J by 6 bases, with 4 bases left in between. CDR3 sequence (DNA): TGCAGCGTTGGGGTCAATGAGCAGTTCTTC. This sequence encodes CSVGVNEQFF.

This chain joins TRBV27 and TRBJ2-5, with no clear D. The CDR3 contains 13 residues. From germline, CDR1 is MNHEY and CDR2 SMNVEV (reference sequence). V gave up 9 bases and J gave up 1 base, with 12 bases separating them. The CDR3 region has the DNA TGTGCCAGTAAGGCAGACCTCCAAGAGACCCAGTACTTC. It codes for CASKADLQETQYF.

The chain carries TRBV6-5 and TRBJ1-2; TRBD1 aligns across 7 bases. V trimming: 8 bases; J trimming: 5 bases; junction bases outside the gene matches: 5. Looked up from germline, CDR1 is MNHEY and CDR2 is SVGAGI. The CDR3 consists of 12 residues. The CDR3 DNA reads TGTGCCAGCGGACAGGACCCTTATGGCTACACCTTC. It is translated as CASGQDPYGYTF.